A single sample gave rise to the 8 T cell receptor beta chains below, sequenced in a study of radiotherapy plus CTLA-4 blockade in lung cancer. Sequenced by immunoSEQ multiplex PCR; TCRdb stores in-frame clones only, minus some. The table records roughly 39,000 clones, around three quarters of them present only once. The material was peripheral blood, obtained from a patient treated with radiotherapy plus ipilimumab. The receptors were sampled from a human donor with non-small cell lung cancer who had stable disease on radiotherapy plus ipilimumab.

The genes are TRBV2 and TRBJ1-6, with D possibly matching TRBD1 (6 bases). This CDR3 comprises 17 residues. Germline V lookup: CDR1 SNHLY, CDR2 FYNNEI. Trimming shortened V by 2 bases and J by 6 bases, and 17 bases separated the two germline ends. The CDR3 loop reads CASSEPITGRSNSPLHF. For the CDR3, the DNA is TGTGCCAGCAGTGAACCGATAACAGGGAGATCTAATTCACCCCTCCACTTT.

V and J are TRBV5-5 and TRBJ2-7; TRBD1 is a possible D gene (5 bases). CDR3 length: 14 residues. The V and J ends lost 0 bases and 0 bases respectively, with 7 bases between them. Germline V CDR1 and CDR2: SGHKS, YYEKEE (reference sequence). CDR3 bases: TGTGCCAGCAGCTTGGAGGACATCTCCTACGAGCAGTACGTC. Translated, it gives CASSLEDISYEQYV.

J is TRBJ1-5 and V is TRBV30, with 7 bases fitting TRBD1. The CDR3 totals 12 residues. Germline values: CDR1 GTSNPN, CDR2 SVGIG (reference sequence). The CDR3 loop is CAYGQGNQPQHF. DNA of the CDR3: TGTGCTTATGGACAGGGCAATCAGCCCCAGCATTTT.

J is TRBJ2-3 and V is TRBV4-1, with a tentative D call TRBD1 (5 bases). This CDR3 region has 19 residues. Germline CDR1 reads MGHRA; CDR2 reads YSYEKL. V was cut by 3 bases and J by 1 base, with 23 bases left in between. CDR3 loop: CASSHRPLAQGMGTDTQYF. The CDR3 DNA reads TGCGCCAGCAGCCATCGTCCCCTCGCGCAGGGTATGGGCACAGATACGCAGTATTTT.

CDR3 region: CAISAAPGQGNEKLFF. The CDR3 region has the DNA TGTGCCATCAGTGCCGCCCCGGGACAGGGGAATGAAAAACTGTTTTTT. The V gene is TRBV10-3, the J gene TRBJ1-4; 10 nucleotides align to TRBD1. The trim removed 4 bases at V and 5 bases at J, leaving 7 bases unmatched. The CDR3 totals 16 residues. Per germline, CDR1 ENHRY and CDR2 SYGVKD.

This chain uses TRBV10-3 with TRBJ1-1; 8 bases are a match to TRBD1. V lost 10 bases, J lost 3 bases, and 7 bases stayed unmatched. Germline lookup yields CDR1 ENHRY and CDR2 SYGVKD. CDR3 length: 13 residues. CDR3 sequence reads: CATQGQGDTEAFF. In nucleotides, the CDR3 is TGTGCCACTCAAGGACAGGGTGACACTGAAGCTTTCTTT.

This rearrangement joins TRBV29-1 to TRBJ1-5; 7 positions match TRBD1. J was trimmed by 4 bases and V by 5 bases; bases with no gene match: 2. CDR1 SQVTM and CDR2 ANQGSEA come from the germline V gene. The CDR3 length is 12 residues. This CDR3 reads CSVQQGNQPQHF. Here the CDR3 DNA reads TGCAGCGTTCAACAGGGGAATCAGCCCCAGCATTTT. The full variable domain, rest sourced from reference TRBV29-1 and TRBJ1-5, is SAVISQKPSRDICQRGTSLTIQCQVDSQVTMMFWYRQQPGQSLTLIATANQGSEATYESGFVIDKFPISRPNLTFSTLTVSNMSPEDSSIYLCSVQQGNQPQHFGDGTRLSIL.

This chain joins TRBV6-1 and TRBJ1-2, with no clear D. Trimming pared 4 bases from V and 0 bases from J, leaving 12 bases between. CDR1 and CDR2 from the germline V gene are MNHNS and SASEGT. This CDR3 is 15 amino acids long. The CDR3 reads CASSVMQDANYGYTF. CDR3 bases: TGTGCCAGCAGTGTAATGCAGGACGCTAACTATGGCTACACCTTC.